This T cell receptor beta chain derives from a study of T cell changes during pregnancy in multiple sclerosis. Germline-derived CDR1 and CDR2 are SGHRS and YFSETQ. CDR3 length: 17 amino acids. Trimming cost V 0 bases and J 4 bases, with 17 bases left between them. Sequencing was performed with immunoSEQ multiplex PCR; in TCRdb, only in-frame clones are kept and a portion is missing. The profile shows about 33,000 clones, around 92% of them singletons. The chain employs TRBV5-1 and TRBJ1-3; D call uncertain. The source is a female donor with multiple sclerosis, enrolled in a pregnancy study. The sequenced sample consisted of PBMCs (not recorded whether the cells were cultured). The CDR3 loop reads CASSLAPNTQSGNTIYF. DNA of the CDR3: TGCGCCAGCAGCTTGGCCCCAAACACTCAAAGCGGAAACACCATATATTTT.